This T cell receptor beta chain was recovered during a study of blood T cell repertoires in COVID-19. Background on the study: The United States, Italy and Spain supplied acute and convalescent COVID-19 samples.

Participants were aged about 18 to 100 years, lived in some 23 US areas, and enrolled virtually. Participants reported their clinical history, and cohort assignment relied on those reports. Original handling: It was from reference gene primer amplification that nucleated cell counts were estimated. Method: immunoSEQ multiplex PCR; TCRdb's copy keeps in-frame clones and lacks some. V, J and clone size are those of that table, while D and trimming were read from the DNA. The sample comprises 300,000 to 400,000 clones, 80% to 90% of which are singletons, and 4% to 5.5% rests with the top ten. CDR1 SQVTM and CDR2 ANQGSEA come from the germline V gene. The CDR3 has 12 residues. Trimming left V 4 bases short and J 4 bases short, with 10 bases between.

The receptor's source is a woman aged 40 to 49 with acute COVID-19. This chain joins TRBV29-1 and TRBJ1-1, with D possibly matching TRBD1 (5 bases). The specimen was PBMCs or T cells enriched from blood (not recorded which). In nucleotides, the CDR3 is TGCAGCGTTGCAGGGTATGGCACTGAAGCTTTCTTT. Amino acid sequence: CSVAGYGTEAFF.